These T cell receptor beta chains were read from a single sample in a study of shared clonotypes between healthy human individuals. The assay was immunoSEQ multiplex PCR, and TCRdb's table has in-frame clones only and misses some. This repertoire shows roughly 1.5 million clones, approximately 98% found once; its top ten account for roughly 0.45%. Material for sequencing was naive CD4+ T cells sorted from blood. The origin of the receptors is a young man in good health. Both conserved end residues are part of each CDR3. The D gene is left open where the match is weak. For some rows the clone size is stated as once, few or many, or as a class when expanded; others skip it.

CASSSRTEGETQYF	TGCGCCAGCAGCTCCAGGACAGAGGGGGAGACCCAGTACTTC	-	TRBV5-1	TRBJ2-5	-
CASSALAGSSYEQYF	TGTGCCAGCAGTGCCCTAGCGGGAAGCTCCTACGAGCAGTACTTC	TRBD2	TRBV6-1	TRBJ2-7	-
CASSLNILRGVYEQYF	TGTGCCAGCAGCTTAAATATCCTCAGGGGAGTCTACGAGCAGTACTTC	-	TRBV11-2	TRBJ2-7	-
CASSFGSGNQPQHF	TGTGCCAGCAGTTTTGGGTCGGGCAATCAGCCCCAGCATTTT	-	TRBV28	TRBJ1-5	-
CASSPQPGKYYEQYF	TGCGCCAGCAGCCCACAACCCGGGAAATACTACGAGCAGTACTTC	-	TRBV4-1	TRBJ2-7	once
CASSSDREGYQPQHF	TGTGCCAGCAGCTCGGACAGGGAGGGATATCAGCCCCAGCATTTT	TRBD1	TRBV11-1	TRBJ1-5	-
CASSGGNTGELFF	TGTGCCTCAAGTGGGGGTAACACCGGGGAGCTGTTTTTT	-	TRBV30	TRBJ2-2	-
CASSLAGERREQYF	TGTGCCAGCAGCTTAGCGGGGGAACGTAGGGAGCAGTACTTC	-	TRBV7-9	TRBJ2-7	-
CASSYRLASYEQYF	TGTGCCAGCAGCTACCGACTAGCGTCGTACGAGCAGTACTTC	TRBD2	TRBV5-8	TRBJ2-7	-
CASRGFVSGDEQYF	TGTGCCAGCAGGGGGTTTGTCTCAGGGGACGAGCAGTACTTC	-	TRBV5-5	TRBJ2-7	many
CSANLADTQYF	TGCAGTGCAAATCTGGCAGATACGCAGTATTTT	-	TRBV20-1	TRBJ2-3	-
CASAGAGGLYEQYF	TGCGCCAGCGCGGGAGCGGGAGGGCTCTACGAGCAGTACTTC	TRBD2	TRBV5-1	TRBJ2-7	-
CASSLSLIGPEQYF	TGTGCCAGCAGCTTATCGCTCATTGGCCCGGAACAGTACTTC	-	TRBV11-2	TRBJ2-7	-
CASSLAGTGYTEAFF	TGCGCCAGCAGCTTGGCCGGGACAGGGTACACTGAAGCTTTCTTT	TRBD1	TRBV5-1	TRBJ1-1	-
CASSPLFSGETQYF	TGTGCCAGCTCACCACTTTTCTCCGGAGAGACCCAGTACTTC	-	TRBV18	TRBJ2-5	-